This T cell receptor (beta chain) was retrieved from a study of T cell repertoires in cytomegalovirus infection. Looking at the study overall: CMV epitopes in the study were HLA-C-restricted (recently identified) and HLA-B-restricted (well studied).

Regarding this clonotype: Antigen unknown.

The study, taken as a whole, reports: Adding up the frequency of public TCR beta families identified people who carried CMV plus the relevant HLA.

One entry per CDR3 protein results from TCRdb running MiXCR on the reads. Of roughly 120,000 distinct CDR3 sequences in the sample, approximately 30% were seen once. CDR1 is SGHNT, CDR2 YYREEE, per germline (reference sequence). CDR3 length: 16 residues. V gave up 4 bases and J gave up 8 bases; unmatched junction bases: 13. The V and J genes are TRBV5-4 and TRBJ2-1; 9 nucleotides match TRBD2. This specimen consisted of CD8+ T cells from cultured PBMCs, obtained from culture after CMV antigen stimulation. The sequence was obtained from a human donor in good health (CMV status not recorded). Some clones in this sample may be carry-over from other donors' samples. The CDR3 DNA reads TGTGCCAGCAGCAAATGGGCGGGGGGGCCTCGGTATGAGCAGTTCTTC. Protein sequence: CASSKWAGGPRYEQFF.